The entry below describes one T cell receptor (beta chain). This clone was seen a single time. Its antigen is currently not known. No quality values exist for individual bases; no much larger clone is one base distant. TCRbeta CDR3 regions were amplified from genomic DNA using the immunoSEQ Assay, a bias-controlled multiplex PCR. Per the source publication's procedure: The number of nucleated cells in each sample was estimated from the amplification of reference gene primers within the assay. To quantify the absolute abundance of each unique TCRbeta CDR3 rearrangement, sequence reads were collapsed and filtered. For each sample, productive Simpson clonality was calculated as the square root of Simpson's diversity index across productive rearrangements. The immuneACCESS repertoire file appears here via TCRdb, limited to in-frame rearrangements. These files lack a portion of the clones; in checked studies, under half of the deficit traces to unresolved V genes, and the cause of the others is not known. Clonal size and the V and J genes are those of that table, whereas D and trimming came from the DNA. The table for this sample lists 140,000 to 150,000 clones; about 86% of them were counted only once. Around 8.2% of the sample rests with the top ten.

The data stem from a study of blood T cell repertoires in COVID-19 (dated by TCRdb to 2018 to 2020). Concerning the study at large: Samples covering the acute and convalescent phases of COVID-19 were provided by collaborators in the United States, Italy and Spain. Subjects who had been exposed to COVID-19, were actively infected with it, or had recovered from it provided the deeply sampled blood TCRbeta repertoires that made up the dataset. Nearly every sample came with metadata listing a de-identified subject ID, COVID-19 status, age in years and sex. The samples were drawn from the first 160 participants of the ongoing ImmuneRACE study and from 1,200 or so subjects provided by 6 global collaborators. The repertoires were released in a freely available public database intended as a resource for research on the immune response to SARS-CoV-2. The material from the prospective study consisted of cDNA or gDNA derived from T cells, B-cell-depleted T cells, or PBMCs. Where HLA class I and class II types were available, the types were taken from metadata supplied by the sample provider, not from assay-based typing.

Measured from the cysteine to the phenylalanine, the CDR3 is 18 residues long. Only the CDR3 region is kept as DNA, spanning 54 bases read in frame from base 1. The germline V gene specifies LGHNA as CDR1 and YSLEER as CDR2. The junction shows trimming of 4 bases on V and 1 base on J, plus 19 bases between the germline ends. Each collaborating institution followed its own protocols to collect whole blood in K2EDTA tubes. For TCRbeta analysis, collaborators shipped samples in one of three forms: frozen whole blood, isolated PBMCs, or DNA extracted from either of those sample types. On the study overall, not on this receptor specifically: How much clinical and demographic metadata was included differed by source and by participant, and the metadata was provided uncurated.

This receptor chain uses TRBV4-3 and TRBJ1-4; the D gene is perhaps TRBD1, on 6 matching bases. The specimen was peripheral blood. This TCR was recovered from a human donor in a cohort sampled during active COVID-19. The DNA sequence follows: TGCGCCAGCAGCCGACAACGAGGACAGAGACTAACTAATGAAAAACTGTTTTTT. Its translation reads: CASSRQRGQRLTNEKLFF.